Described below is a single T cell receptor beta chain sequence and its context. Germline V gene data show CDR1 as MDHEN and CDR2 as SYDVKM. Trimming removed 6 bases from V and 7 bases from J; junction bases left unmatched: 10. This CDR3 comprises 17 residues. These data are taken from a study of cytomegalovirus exposure and HLA in healthy donors. In the PCR, 60 Vbeta and 13 Jbeta primers were used. Using immunoSEQ multiplex PCR, the repertoire was profiled, and TCRdb retains in-frame clones only, with some absent. The repertoire has a few hundred thousand clones, around 80% of them found once; the top ten carry 2.5% to 3.5%.

The chain combines TRBV28 with TRBJ1-6, with 12 bases fitting TRBD1. The receptor's source is a man between 25 and 39 years old in good health and CMV-seronegative. Material: PBMCs. For the CDR3, the DNA is TGTGCCAGCAGCTCCCCGGGACAGGGGGCGGGAAATTCACCCCTCCACTTT. Translated: CASSSPGQGAGNSPLHF.